A single sample is the source of the 20 T cell receptor beta chains below, sequenced in a study of T cell responses to AZD1222 COVID-19 vaccine. Profiled with immunoSEQ multiplex PCR; TCRdb holds only in-frame clones, not every one. Of approximately 64,000 clones in the sample, 84% are singletons; the top ten hold around 7.5%. This specimen was peripheral blood, taken on day 0 of AZD1222 vaccination. These receptors all come from an adult in good health.

In DNA form, the CDR3 reads TGTGCCAGCAGCTTACAGGTTGCAGGGGGTGAAAAACTGTTTTTT. This codes for CASSLQVAGGEKLFF. The V and J genes are TRBV5-4 and TRBJ1-4; TRBD1 matches at 7 bases. Germline V gene data show CDR1 as SGHNT and CDR2 as YYREEE (reference sequence). V trimming: 2 bases; J trimming: 7 bases; junction bases outside the gene matches: 8. This CDR3 has 15 residues.

The gene calls are TRBV2 and TRBJ1-2; TRBD1 aligns across 7 bases. This CDR3 has 13 amino acids. With 6 bases clipped from V and 7 bases from J, the junction kept 8 bases outside the gene matches. Germline assignment: CDR1 SNHLY and CDR2 FYNNEI. CDR3 residues: CASSQSNRGGYTF. In nucleotides, the CDR3 is TGTGCCAGCAGCCAATCAAACAGGGGTGGCTACACCTTC.

The CDR3 spells CASSQEGQGNSPLHF. The CDR3 DNA sequence: TGCGCCAGCAGTCAGGAGGGACAGGGAAACTCACCCCTCCACTTT. The chain uses TRBV23-1 and TRBJ1-6; TRBD1 agrees at 9 bases. TRBV23-1 is marked as an open reading frame, function uncertain. The V and J ends lost 3 bases and 10 bases, in that order; junction bases with no gene match: 7. The CDR3 length is 15 residues.

The rearrangement links TRBV19 to TRBJ2-3; D ambiguous. V was trimmed by 3 bases and J by 3 bases, leaving 4 bases between them. Per germline, CDR1 LNHDA and CDR2 SQIVND (reference sequence). This CDR3 has 12 residues. The CDR3 bases are TGTGCCAGTAGTATTGGGACAGATACGCAGTATTTT. Translating it yields CASSIGTDTQYF.

The chain recombines TRBV3-1 (or the pseudogene TRBV3-2) with TRBJ2-7; D uncertain. From germline, CDR1 is LGHDT and CDR2 YNNKEL (reference sequence). CDR3 length equals 14 residues. The germline V and J ends were trimmed by 4 bases and 0 bases, with 10 bases remaining between them. The CDR3: CASSPLQASYEQYF. The CDR3 nucleotides read TGTGCCAGCAGCCCTCTCCAGGCCTCCTACGAGCAGTACTTC.

The V call is TRBV5-1, the J call TRBJ2-5; a possible D gene is TRBD1 (6 bases). The CDR3 has 18 residues. Germline V lookup: CDR1 SGHRS, CDR2 YFSETQ. Trimming removed 1 base from V and 5 bases from J, with 24 bases in between. The CDR3 sequence is CASSLLYTSGVRRETQYF. The CDR3 DNA reads as TGCGCCAGCAGCTTGTTATATACGTCAGGGGTACGCAGGGAGACCCAGTACTTC. The complete variable domain, with remaining parts taken from reference TRBV5-1 and TRBJ2-5, reads KAGVTQTPRYLIKTRGQQVTLSCSPISGHRSVSWYQQTPGQGLQFLFEYFSETQRNKGNFPGRFSGRQFSNSRSEMNVSTLELGDSALYLCASSLLYTSGVRRETQYFGPGTRLLVL.

This chain connects TRBV5-6 to TRBJ1-1; a weak D match, TRBD1 (5 bases). In germline, CDR1 is SGHDT, CDR2 YYEEEE. The CDR3 is made up of 13 amino acids. V shed 2 bases and J shed 6 bases, with 11 bases lying between them. CDR3 nucleotide sequence: TGTGCCAGCAGCTTAGGAGGGGTGGCTGAAGCTTTCTTT. This gives the protein CASSLGGVAEAFF.

The chain recombines TRBV3-1 (or the pseudogene TRBV3-2) with TRBJ2-5; tentatively, D is TRBD1 (5 bases). The CDR3 contains 14 residues. Germline V lookup: CDR1 LGHDT, CDR2 YNNKEL (reference sequence). V was pared by 3 bases and J by 1 base, with 9 bases between. CDR3 DNA sequence: TGTGCCAGCAGCCACCTGGGGCTCCAAGAGACCCAGTACTTC. Encoded protein: CASSHLGLQETQYF.

The CDR3 DNA reads as TGTGCCATCACCAAGGAAGAGGTGCACACTGAAGCTTTCTTT. It encodes CAITKEEVHTEAFF. The chain has TRBV10-3 and TRBJ1-1, with D hard to call. Between the trimmed V and J ends, which lost 7 bases and 3 bases, there was a span of 15 bases. The CDR3 has 14 residues. Germline loops: CDR1 ENHRY, CDR2 SYGVKD.

The chain combines TRBV28 with TRBJ2-5; D gene uncertain. There are 16 residues in the CDR3. Trimming removed 2 bases from V and 0 bases from J, with 13 bases in between. Germline V gives CDR1 MDHEN, CDR2 SYDVKM. CDR3 amino acids: CASSLNPNGYQETQYF. The DNA for the CDR3 is TGTGCCAGCAGTTTAAACCCCAACGGTTACCAAGAGACCCAGTACTTC.

CDR3: CASSADRGRGSPLHF. In DNA, the CDR3 is TGTGCCAGCAGCGCCGACAGGGGGCGGGGGTCACCCCTCCACTTT. The V and J genes are TRBV9 and TRBJ1-6, with 10 bases aligning to TRBD1. The CDR3 runs to 15 residues. The V gene's germline CDR1 is SGDLS and CDR2 YYNGEE. V was pared by 3 bases and J by 10 bases, with 7 bases of the junction left unmatched.

The CDR3 region is CASSLVEGTEAFF. The DNA of the CDR3 is TGTGCCAGCAGCTTAGTCGAGGGTACTGAAGCTTTCTTT. This sequence joins TRBV7-2 and TRBJ1-1; no firm D call. Germline lookup yields CDR1 SGHTA and CDR2 FQGNSA. Trimming cost V 1 base and J 5 bases, with 8 bases left between them. This CDR3 has 13 amino acids.

This chain connects TRBV5-1 to TRBJ1-1; unclear D gene. The CDR3 covers 13 residues. The V end lost 0 bases, the J end lost 10 bases, and 13 bases lay between the germline ends. Per germline, CDR1 SGHRS and CDR2 YFSETQ. This CDR3 is CASSLDTPIGAFF. CDR3 nucleotide sequence: TGCGCCAGCAGCTTGGATACCCCAATAGGAGCTTTCTTT.

This chain joins TRBV18 and TRBJ2-6; unclear D gene. Germline V lookup: CDR1 KGHSH, CDR2 LQKENI. This CDR3 has 17 amino acids. Trimming cost V 5 bases and J 0 bases, with 14 bases left between them. The CDR3 spells CASSSLPLSSGANVLTF. The CDR3 DNA is TGTGCCAGCTCATCATTACCCCTTAGCTCTGGGGCCAACGTCCTGACTTTC.

The chain joins TRBV7-2 to TRBJ1-6; no clear D gene. V gave up 0 bases and J gave up 4 bases, with 10 bases separating them. The CDR3 runs to 16 residues. The germline gives CDR1 SGHTA, CDR2 FQGNSA. In DNA form, the CDR3 reads TGTGCCAGCAGCTTAGCGTGGACGGCATATAATTCACCCCTCCACTTT. Its protein is CASSLAWTAYNSPLHF.

As for this clone: At one boundary the junction diverges from the germline segment, which might be a read error. V usage is TRBV6-1 and J usage is TRBJ1-6; no clear D. This CDR3 region has 15 residues. From germline, CDR1 is MNHNS and CDR2 SASEGT. The CDR3 sequence is CASGEGREGNSPLHF. The CDR3 DNA is TGTGCCAGCGGTGAAGGGAGGGAGGGTAATTCACCCCTCCACTTT.

To note about this clone: A junction boundary mismatches the germline segment, possibly from a read error. This sequence joins TRBV19 and TRBJ2-5, with D perhaps TRBD1 or TRBD2 (5 bases each). The CDR3 runs to 8 residues. Germline CDR1 and CDR2: LNHDA and SQIVND (reference sequence). The CDR3 loop reads CGTETQYF. The CDR3 DNA follows: TGCGGGACAGAGACCCAGTACTTC.

The V gene is TRBV30, the J gene TRBJ2-7; 8 nucleotides match TRBD1. The V gene's germline CDR1 is GTSNPN and CDR2 SVGIG (reference sequence). The J segment lost 6 bases and the V segment lost 1 base, leaving 2 bases of the junction unmatched. The CDR3 extends over 12 amino acids. CDR3 sequence: CAWSGTGTEQYF. The CDR3 DNA sequence: TGTGCCTGGAGTGGGACAGGGACCGAGCAGTACTTC.

In regard to this clone: The junction departs from the called germline gene at one end, perhaps through a read error. The gene calls are TRBV11-2 and TRBJ2-3; weak D call: TRBD2 (6 bases). Germline V gene sequence: CDR1 SGHAT, CDR2 FQNNGV. This CDR3 contains 14 residues. The CDR3 DNA is TGTGCCAGCAGCCCAACCGGGGGTAGAGATGCGCAGTATTTT. Amino acids: CASSPTGGRDAQYF.

This chain joins TRBV24-1 and TRBJ2-7, with 9 bases lining up with TRBD1. The CDR3 covers 13 residues. The V gene end was trimmed by 9 bases and the J gene end by 6 bases; junction bases not matched to a gene: 8. Germline V gene lookup returns CDR1 KGHDR and CDR2 SFDVKD. The CDR3 is CATLRDRVGEQYF. The DNA for the CDR3 is TGTGCCACCCTCCGGGACAGGGTCGGCGAGCAGTACTTC.